This TCR beta chain came from a study of cytomegalovirus exposure and HLA in healthy donors. General study findings and limits: Later analysis showed TCR association rates varying by HLA locus, highest for DRB1 and lowest for HLA-C. In vitro experiments confirmed that three CMV-associated chains were specific for CMV antigens.

The CDR3 is made up of 15 amino acids. The germline V and J ends were trimmed by 3 bases and 8 bases, with 16 bases remaining between them. Germline-derived CDR1 and CDR2 are MGHDK and SYGVNS. On this clone itself: Antigen: not known.

Primers for the PCR totalled 60 Vbeta and 13 Jbeta. Only in-frame clones appear in the TCRdb table, and some are missing; sequencing was by immunoSEQ multiplex PCR. The profile covers over 150,000 clones, with 80% appearing a single time and roughly 1.9% taken by the ten largest. The sample comprised PBMCs. The origin of this receptor is a human donor in good health. This sequence joins TRBV25-1 and TRBJ1-4; TRBD1 is a possible D gene (6 bases). Written as DNA, the CDR3 is TGTGCCAGCAGTGAGGGGCAGGGGTATTCAGAAAAACTGTTTTTT. This codes for CASSEGQGYSEKLFF. The whole variable domain, filled in from reference TRBV25-1 and TRBJ1-4, reads EADIYQTPRYLVIGTGKKITLECSQTMGHDKMYWYQQDPGMELHLIHYSYGVNSTEKGDLSSESTVSRIRTEHFPLTLESARPSHTSQYLCASSEGQGYSEKLFFGSGTQLSVL.